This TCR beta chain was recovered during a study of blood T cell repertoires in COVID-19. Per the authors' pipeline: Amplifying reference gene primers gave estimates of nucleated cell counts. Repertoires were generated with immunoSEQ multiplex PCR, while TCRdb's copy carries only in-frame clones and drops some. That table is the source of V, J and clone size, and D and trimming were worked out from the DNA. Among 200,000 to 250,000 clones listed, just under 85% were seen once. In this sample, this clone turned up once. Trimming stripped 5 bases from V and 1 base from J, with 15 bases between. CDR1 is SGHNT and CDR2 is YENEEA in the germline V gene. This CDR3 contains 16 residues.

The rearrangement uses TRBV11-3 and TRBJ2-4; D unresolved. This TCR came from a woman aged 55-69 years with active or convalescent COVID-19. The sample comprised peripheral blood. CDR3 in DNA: TGTGCCAGCAGCATTACTCCCCTGAGGGCCAAAAACATTCAGTACTTC. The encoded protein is CASSITPLRAKNIQYF.